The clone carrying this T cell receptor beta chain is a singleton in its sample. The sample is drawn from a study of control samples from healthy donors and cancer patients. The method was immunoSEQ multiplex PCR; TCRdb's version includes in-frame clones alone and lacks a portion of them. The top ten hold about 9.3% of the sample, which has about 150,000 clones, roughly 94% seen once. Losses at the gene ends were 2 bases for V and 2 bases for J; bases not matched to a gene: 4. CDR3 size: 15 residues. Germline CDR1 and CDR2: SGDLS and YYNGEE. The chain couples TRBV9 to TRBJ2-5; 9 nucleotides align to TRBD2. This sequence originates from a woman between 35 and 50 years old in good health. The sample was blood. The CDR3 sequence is CASSVGTSLQETQYF. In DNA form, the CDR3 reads TGTGCCAGCAGCGTCGGGACTAGCCTACAAGAGACCCAGTACTTC.